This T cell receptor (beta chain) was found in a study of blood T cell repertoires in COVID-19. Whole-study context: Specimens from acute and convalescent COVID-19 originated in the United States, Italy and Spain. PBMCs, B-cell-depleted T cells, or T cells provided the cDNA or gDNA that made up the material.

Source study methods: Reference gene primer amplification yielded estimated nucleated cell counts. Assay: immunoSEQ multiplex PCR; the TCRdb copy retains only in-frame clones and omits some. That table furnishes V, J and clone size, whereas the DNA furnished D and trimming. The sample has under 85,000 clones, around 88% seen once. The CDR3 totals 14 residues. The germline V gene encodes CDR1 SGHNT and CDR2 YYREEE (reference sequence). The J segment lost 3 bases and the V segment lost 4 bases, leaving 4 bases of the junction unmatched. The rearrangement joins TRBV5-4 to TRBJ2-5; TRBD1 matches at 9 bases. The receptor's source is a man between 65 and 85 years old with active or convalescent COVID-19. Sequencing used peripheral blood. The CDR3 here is CASSSGQGKETQYF. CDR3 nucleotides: TGTGCCAGCAGCAGTGGACAGGGGAAAGAGACCCAGTACTTC.